There are many counts of the clone carrying this T cell receptor beta chain. The antigen is undetermined. This specimen belongs to a study of prognosis after radiotherapy for stage I lung cancer. The wider study: The study recorded squamous cell carcinoma in over five patients and adenocarcinoma in 11 to 12. The study's findings and limits: Diminished Shannon entropy following stereotactic body radiation therapy characterized patients who developed distant metastases.

Genomic DNA provided the template from which TCR beta CDR3 was amplified by two-round multiplex PCR. First-round PCR amplification was performed with primers specific to each TRBV and TRBJ gene. Amplification in the second PCR round was performed with universal primers. From the multiplex PCR reads, TCRdb called clonotypes with MiXCR, one entry per CDR3 protein. Of fewer than 30,000 distinct CDR3 sequences in the sample, 30% are singletons; the top ten hold around a third. Collection of peripheral blood, in a volume of 6 to 7.5 milliliters, was performed at each of two time points. Germline CDR1 KGHSH, CDR2 LQKENI. The CDR3 length is 14 residues. Trimming at V came to 3 bases and at J to 5 bases, leaving 6 bases not matched to a gene.

The sequenced sample was PBMCs, obtained before or after stereotactic body radiation therapy (not recorded which). The rearrangement links TRBV18 to TRBJ2-5, with 7 bases lining up with TRBD2. This sequence originates from a donor at least 50 years old with non-small cell lung cancer. Here the CDR3 reads CASSPRTSTETQYF. For the CDR3, the DNA is TGTGCCAGCTCACCTCGGACTAGTACCGAGACCCAGTACTTC.